This T cell receptor beta chain was observed in a study of shared clonotypes between healthy human individuals. V was pared by 4 bases and J by 6 bases, with 17 bases between. Per the germline V gene, CDR1 is SGHDT and CDR2 is YYEEEE. The CDR3 is made up of 14 amino acids. It was CD45RO-negative cells, positively selected for CCR7, that made up naive CD8 cells, with terminally differentiated effector memory CD45RA+ cells excluded. Several immunoSEQ plates held equal portions of the genomic DNA taken from each subset. Methods used by the authors: ImmunoSEQ gave junction-only sequences without quality scores, so filtering differed. Profiling relied on immunoSEQ multiplex PCR, and the TCRdb table lists in-frame clones only, not all of them. V, J and clone size were drawn from that table, and D and trimming were deduced from the DNA. In the table there are 1.5 million to 2.5 million clones, about 95% of which are singletons.

As for this clone: Its antigen is not known.

Study outcomes and limitations: Naive subsets generally had larger estimated richness than memory subsets. Clonotype sharing among donors, it was expected, would be affected by sequencing depth.

The origin of this receptor is a man aged 18 to 30 in good health. V gene TRBV5-6 combines with J gene TRBJ2-7; D is possibly TRBD1 or TRBD2 (5 bases each). Sequencing used naive CD8+ T cells sorted from blood. CDR3 amino acids: CASSRPGTVGEQYF. The CDR3 nucleotides read TGTGCCAGCAGCCGTCCCGGGACGGTGGGCGAGCAGTACTTC.